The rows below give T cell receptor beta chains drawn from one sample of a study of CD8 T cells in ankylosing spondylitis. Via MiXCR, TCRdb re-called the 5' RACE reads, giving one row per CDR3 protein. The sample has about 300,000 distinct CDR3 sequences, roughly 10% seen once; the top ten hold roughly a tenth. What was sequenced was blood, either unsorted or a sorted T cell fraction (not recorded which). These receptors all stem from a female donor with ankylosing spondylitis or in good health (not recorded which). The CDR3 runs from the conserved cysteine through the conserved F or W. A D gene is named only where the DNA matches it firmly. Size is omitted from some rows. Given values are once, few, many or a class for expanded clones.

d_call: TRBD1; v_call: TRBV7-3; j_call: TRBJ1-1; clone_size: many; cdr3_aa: CASSLRSGTGALNTEAFF; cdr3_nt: TGTGCCAGCAGCTTACGGTCCGGGACAGGGGCCCTGAACACTGAAGCTTTCTTT
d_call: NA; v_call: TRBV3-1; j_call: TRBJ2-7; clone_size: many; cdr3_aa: CASTHGNEQYF; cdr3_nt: TGTGCCAGCACCCACGGGAACGAGCAGTACTTC
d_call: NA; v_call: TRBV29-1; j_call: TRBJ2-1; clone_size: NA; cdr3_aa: CSVEDSRQRWDEQFF; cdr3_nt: TGCAGCGTTGAAGATTCCAGGCAGCGGTGGGATGAGCAGTTCTTC
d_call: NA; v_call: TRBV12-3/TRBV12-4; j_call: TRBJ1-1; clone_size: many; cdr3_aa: CASSPAGRSTEAFF; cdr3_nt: TGTGCCAGCAGTCCCGCAGGCCGGTCCACTGAAGCTTTCTTT
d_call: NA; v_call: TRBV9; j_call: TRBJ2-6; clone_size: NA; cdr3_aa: CASSVSPATGHSGANVLTF; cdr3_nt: TGTGCCAGCAGCGTAAGTCCTGCGACAGGACACTCTGGGGCCAACGTCCTGACTTTC
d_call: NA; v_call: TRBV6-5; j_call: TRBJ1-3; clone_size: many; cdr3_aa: CASSYEGRASGNTIYF; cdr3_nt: TGTGCCAGCAGTTACGAGGGGAGGGCGTCTGGAAACACCATATATTTT
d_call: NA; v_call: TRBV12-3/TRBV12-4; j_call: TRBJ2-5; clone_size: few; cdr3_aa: CASSREYQETQYF; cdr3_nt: TGTGCCAGCAGTCGGGAGTACCAAGAGACCCAGTACTTC
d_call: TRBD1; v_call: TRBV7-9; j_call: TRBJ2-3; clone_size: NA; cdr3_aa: CASSPGQGEVTDTQYF; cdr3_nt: TGTGCCAGCAGCCCGGGACAGGGGGAAGTGACAGATACGCAGTATTTT
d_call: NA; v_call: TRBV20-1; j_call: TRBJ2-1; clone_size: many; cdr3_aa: CSARRSLAVFGNEQFF; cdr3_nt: TGCAGTGCTAGGCGATCGCTAGCAGTGTTCGGGAATGAGCAGTTCTTC
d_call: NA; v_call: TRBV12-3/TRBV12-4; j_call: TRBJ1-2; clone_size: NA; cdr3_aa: CASSFRDGNNYGYTF; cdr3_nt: TGTGCCAGCAGTTTTCGGGACGGAAATAACTATGGCTACACCTTC
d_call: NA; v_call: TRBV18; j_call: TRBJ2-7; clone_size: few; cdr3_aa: CASSSGNSYEQYF; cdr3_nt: TGTGCCAGCTCTTCCGGGAACTCCTACGAGCAGTACTTC
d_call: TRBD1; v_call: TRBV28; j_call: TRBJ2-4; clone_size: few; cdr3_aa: CASRKQGENIQYF; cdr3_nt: TGTGCCAGCAGGAAGCAGGGGGAAAACATTCAGTACTTC
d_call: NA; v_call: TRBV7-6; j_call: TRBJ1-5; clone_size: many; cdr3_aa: CASSLGFTPNSNQPQHF; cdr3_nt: TGTGCCAGCAGCTTAGGGTTTACCCCCAATAGCAATCAGCCCCAGCATTTT
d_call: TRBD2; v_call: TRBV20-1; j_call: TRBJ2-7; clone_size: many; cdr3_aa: CSARRVAGVNEQYF; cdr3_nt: TGCAGTGCCAGGCGAGTAGCGGGAGTAAATGAGCAGTACTTC
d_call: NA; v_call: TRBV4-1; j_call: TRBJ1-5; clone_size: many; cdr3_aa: CASSQGAQLSNQPQHF; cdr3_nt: TGCGCCAGCAGCCAGGGGGCACAGTTGAGCAATCAGCCCCAGCATTTT
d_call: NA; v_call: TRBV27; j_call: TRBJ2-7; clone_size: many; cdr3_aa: CASSLSMSGREQYF; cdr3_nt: TGTGCCAGCAGTTTATCTATGTCAGGCCGGGAGCAGTACTTC
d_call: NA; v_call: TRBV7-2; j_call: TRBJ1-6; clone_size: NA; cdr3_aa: CASSPDGGAASPLHF; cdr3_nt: TGTGCCAGCAGCCCGGACGGAGGGGCAGCTTCACCCCTCCACTTT
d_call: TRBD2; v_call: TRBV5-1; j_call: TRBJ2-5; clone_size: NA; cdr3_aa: CASSLGSGSQETQYF; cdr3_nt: TGCGCCAGCAGCTTGGGTAGCGGGAGCCAAGAGACCCAGTACTTC
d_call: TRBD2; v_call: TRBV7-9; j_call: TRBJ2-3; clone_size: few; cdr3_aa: CASTRGGPDTQYF; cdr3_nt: TGTGCCAGCACTCGGGGGGGCCCAGATACGCAGTATTTT
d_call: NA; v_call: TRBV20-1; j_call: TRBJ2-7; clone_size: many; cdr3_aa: CSASGNSESYEQYF; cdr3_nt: TGCAGTGCTAGTGGTAACAGCGAATCCTACGAGCAGTACTTC
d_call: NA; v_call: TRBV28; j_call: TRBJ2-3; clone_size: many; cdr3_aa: CASSEGLTQYF; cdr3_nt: TGTGCCAGCAGTGAGGGCCTAACGCAGTATTTT
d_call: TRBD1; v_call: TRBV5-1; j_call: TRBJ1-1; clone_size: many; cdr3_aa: CASSSQGGDTEAFF; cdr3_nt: TGCGCCAGCAGCTCGCAGGGGGGGGACACTGAAGCTTTCTTT
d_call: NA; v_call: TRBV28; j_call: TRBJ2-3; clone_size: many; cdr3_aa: CAITPSGTDTQYF; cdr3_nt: TGTGCCATCACCCCGAGTGGCACAGATACGCAGTATTTT
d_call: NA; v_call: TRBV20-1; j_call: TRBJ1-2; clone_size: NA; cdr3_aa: CSRPGGGQGPNYGYTF; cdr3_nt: TGCAGTCGCCCCGGGGGAGGGCAAGGACCAAACTATGGCTACACCTTC
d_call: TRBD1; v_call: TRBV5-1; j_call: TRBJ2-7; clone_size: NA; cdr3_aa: CASSLTGGINEQYF; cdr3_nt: TGCGCCAGCAGCTTGACAGGGGGCATCAACGAGCAGTACTTC
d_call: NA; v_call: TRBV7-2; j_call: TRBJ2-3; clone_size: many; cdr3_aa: CASSLAEATDTQYF; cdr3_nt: TGTGCCAGCAGTTTAGCGGAAGCCACAGATACGCAGTATTTT
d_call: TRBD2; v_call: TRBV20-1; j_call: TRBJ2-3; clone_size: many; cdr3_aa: CSARGAGGASPDTQYF; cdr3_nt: TGCAGTGCTAGGGGGGCCGGGGGGGCCTCCCCAGATACGCAGTATTTT
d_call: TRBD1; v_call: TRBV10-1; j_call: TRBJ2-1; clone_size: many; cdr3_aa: CASSGNDRAKFF; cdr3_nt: TGCGCCAGCAGTGGGAACGACAGGGCGAAGTTCTTC
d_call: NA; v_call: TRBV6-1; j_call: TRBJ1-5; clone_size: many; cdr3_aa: CASRPGGVGNQPQHF; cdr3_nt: TGTGCCAGCAGGCCCGGTGGGGTGGGAAATCAGCCCCAGCATTTT
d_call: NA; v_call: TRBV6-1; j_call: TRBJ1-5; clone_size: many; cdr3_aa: CASSEAHRSGGNQPQHF; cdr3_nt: TGTGCCAGCAGTGAAGCTCACCGATCGGGGGGCAATCAGCCCCAGCATTTT
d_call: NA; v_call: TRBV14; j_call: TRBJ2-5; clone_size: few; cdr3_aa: CASSQDRGTQYF; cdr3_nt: TGTGCCAGCAGCCAAGATAGAGGGACCCAGTACTTC
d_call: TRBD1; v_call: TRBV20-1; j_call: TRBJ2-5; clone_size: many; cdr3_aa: CSARHRGQETQYF; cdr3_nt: TGCAGTGCGCGGCACAGGGGACAAGAGACCCAGTACTTC
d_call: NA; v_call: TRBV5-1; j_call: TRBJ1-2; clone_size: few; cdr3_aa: CASSFETETNYGYTF; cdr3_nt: TGCGCCAGCAGCTTTGAGACAGAGACTAACTATGGCTACACCTTC
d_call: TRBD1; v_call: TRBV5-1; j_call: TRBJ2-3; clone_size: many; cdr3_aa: CASSRWTGVFTDTQYF; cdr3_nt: TGCGCCAGCAGCCGGTGGACAGGGGTCTTCACAGATACGCAGTATTTT
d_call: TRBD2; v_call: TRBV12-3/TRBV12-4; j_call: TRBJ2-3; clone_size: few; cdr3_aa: CASSLSGGGIDTQYF; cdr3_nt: TGTGCCAGCAGTCTTAGCGGGGGGGGTATAGATACGCAGTATTTT
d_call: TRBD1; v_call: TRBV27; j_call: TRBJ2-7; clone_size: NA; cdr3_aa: CASRVLGQGIYEQYF; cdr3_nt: TGTGCCAGCAGGGTCCTTGGACAGGGGATCTACGAGCAGTACTTC
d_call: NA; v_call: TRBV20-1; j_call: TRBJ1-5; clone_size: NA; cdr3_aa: CSARGGLSFDQPQHF; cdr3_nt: TGCAGTGCTAGAGGAGGGTTGTCTTTCGATCAGCCCCAGCATTTT
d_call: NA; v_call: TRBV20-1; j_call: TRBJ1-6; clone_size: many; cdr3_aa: CSASEGGQNSPLHF; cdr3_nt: TGCAGTGCCTCAGAGGGGGGGCAGAATTCACCCCTCCACTTT
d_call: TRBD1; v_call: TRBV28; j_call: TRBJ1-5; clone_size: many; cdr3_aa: CASITGGGEGSNQPQHF; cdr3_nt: TGTGCCAGCATCACAGGGGGGGGCGAGGGGAGCAATCAGCCCCAGCATTTT
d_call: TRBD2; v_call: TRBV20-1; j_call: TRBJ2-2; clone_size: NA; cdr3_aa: CCSRSLGTSGRDGELFF; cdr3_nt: TGCTGCTCTAGATCCTTAGGGACTAGCGGGAGGGACGGGGAGCTGTTTTTT
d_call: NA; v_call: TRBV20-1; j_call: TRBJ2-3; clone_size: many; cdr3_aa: CSARDQSRSDTQYF; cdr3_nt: TGCAGTGCTAGAGACCAGAGTCGGTCAGATACGCAGTATTTT